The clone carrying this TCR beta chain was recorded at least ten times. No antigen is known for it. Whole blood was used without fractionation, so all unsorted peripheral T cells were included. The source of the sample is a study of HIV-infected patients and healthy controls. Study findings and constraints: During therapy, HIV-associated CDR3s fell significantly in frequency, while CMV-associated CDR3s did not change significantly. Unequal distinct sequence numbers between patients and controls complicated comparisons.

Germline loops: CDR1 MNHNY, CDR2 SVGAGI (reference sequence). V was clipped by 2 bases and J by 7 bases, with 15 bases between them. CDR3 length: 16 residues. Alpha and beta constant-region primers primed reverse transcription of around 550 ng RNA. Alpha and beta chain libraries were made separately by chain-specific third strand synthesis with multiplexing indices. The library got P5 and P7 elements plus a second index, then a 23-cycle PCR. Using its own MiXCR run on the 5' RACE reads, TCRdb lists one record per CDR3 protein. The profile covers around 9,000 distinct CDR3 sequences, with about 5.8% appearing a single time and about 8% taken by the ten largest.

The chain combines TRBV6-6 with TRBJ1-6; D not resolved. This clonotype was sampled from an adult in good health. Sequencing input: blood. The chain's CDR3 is CASSYEAEATNSPLHF. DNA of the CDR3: TGTGCCAGCAGTTACGAGGCAGAAGCTACGAATTCACCCCTCCACTTT.